This T cell receptor beta chain was sequenced for a study of CD8+ T cells in alopecia areata. Looking at the study overall: Twice daily, treated patients received 5 to 10 mg of oral tofacitinib. The investigators scored severity in treated patients by the percentage of affected scalp area.

The treatment here: oral pan-JAK inhibitor, 5-10 mg twice daily. The authors extracted RNA and reverse transcribed it into cDNA as the sequencing template. The method was immunoSEQ multiplex PCR; TCRdb's version includes in-frame clones alone and lacks a portion of them. The sample contains over 100,000 clones, less than 75% of which appear only once. Points on this clone: This specimen includes other DNA sequences encoding the same CDR3.

CDR3 length: 13 residues. V was pared by 0 bases and J by 1 base, with 6 bases between. Germline values: CDR1 GTSNPN, CDR2 SVGIG (reference sequence). Here the sequenced sample was CD8+ T cells sorted from blood, taken at week 24, from a patient treated with tofacitinib. The chain combines TRBV30 with TRBJ1-1; D perhaps matches TRBD1 (6 bases). This receptor was obtained from a human donor with alopecia areata. The CDR3 region is CAWSVGGNTEAFF. The DNA of the CDR3 is TGTGCCTGGAGTGTAGGGGGGAACACTGAAGCTTTCTTT.